The rows below give T cell receptor beta chains drawn from one sample of a study of T-cell memory formation after mild COVID-19. TCRdb reprocessed the 5' RACE reads with MiXCR, giving one entry per CDR3 protein. The sample consists of about 190,000 distinct CDR3 sequences, roughly a fifth of them appearing once. The sample comprised PBMCs or a T cell subset sorted from them (not recorded which). These receptors all come from an adult woman who had mild COVID-19 (a few samples of this study predate the infection). Cell type and time point are not known. CDR3s include the opening cysteine and the closing phenylalanine or tryptophan. Each record gives: V gene, D gene, clone size, J gene, CDR3 protein, CDR3 DNA. A D gene is named only where the DNA matches it firmly. Size tells how often a clone was seen (once, few, many) or the class of an expanded clone, and some rows leave it out.

TRBV2,NA,NA,TRBJ2-1,CASSPRATYNEQFF,TGTGCCAGCAGCCCTAGGGCTACCTACAATGAGCAGTTCTTC
TRBV10-3,NA,NA,TRBJ2-6,CAISEGGLAEISGANVLTF,TGTGCCATCAGTGAGGGGGGGCTAGCGGAAATCTCTGGGGCCAACGTCCTGACTTTC
TRBV9,NA,NA,TRBJ2-3,CASSLGTDERTDTQYF,TGTGCCAGCAGCCTCGGGACGGATGAACGCACAGATACGCAGTATTTT
TRBV6-2/TRBV6-3,NA,NA,TRBJ2-1,CASSYSLHEQFF,TGTGCCAGCAGTTACAGTCTTCATGAGCAGTTCTTC
TRBV28,TRBD1,NA,TRBJ2-1,CASSLEGTVSLEQFF,TGTGCCAGCAGTTTAGAAGGGACAGTCTCACTTGAGCAGTTCTTC
TRBV19,NA,NA,TRBJ2-7,CASSIRPTVEPYEQYF,TGTGCCAGTAGTATACGACCCACAGTAGAACCCTACGAGCAGTACTTC
TRBV7-6,NA,NA,TRBJ2-7,CASSFRGNEQYF,TGTGCCAGCAGCTTTAGGGGGAACGAGCAGTACTTC
TRBV27,NA,NA,TRBJ2-7,CASSLSTADEQYF,TGTGCCAGCAGTCTCTCGACGGCCGACGAGCAGTACTTC
TRBV12-3/TRBV12-4,NA,NA,TRBJ1-6,CASRLGRSPLHF,TGTGCCAGCAGATTAGGGAGATCACCCCTCCACTTT
TRBV20-1,TRBD1,NA,TRBJ2-7,CSAMEDRGVYEQYF,TGCAGTGCTATGGAGGACAGGGGGGTCTACGAGCAGTACTTC
TRBV4-1,NA,NA,TRBJ1-1,CASSQEGRGYTEAFF,TGCGCCAGCAGCCAAGAGGGCCGGGGGTATACTGAAGCTTTCTTT
TRBV12-3/TRBV12-4,NA,NA,TRBJ1-1,CASSFSSSAEAFF,TGTGCCAGCAGTTTTAGTTCGTCGGCCGAAGCTTTCTTT
TRBV5-1,NA,few,TRBJ1-6,CASRGGNSPLHF,TGCGCCAGCAGAGGAGGGAATTCACCCCTCCACTTT
TRBV20-1,NA,NA,TRBJ2-2,CSALAVGLGGELFF,TGCAGTGCTCTTGCGGTGGGGCTCGGCGGGGAGCTGTTTTTT
TRBV5-1,NA,NA,TRBJ2-7,CASSRTDNYEQYF,TGCGCCAGCAGCCGTACCGATAACTACGAGCAGTACTTC
TRBV5-5,NA,few,TRBJ1-3,CASSRPDSGNTIYF,TGTGCCAGCAGCCGGCCAGACTCTGGAAACACCATATATTTT
TRBV7-6,NA,NA,TRBJ1-1,CASSRAGVGANTEAFF,TGTGCCAGCAGCAGGGCGGGGGTCGGGGCGAACACTGAAGCTTTCTTT
TRBV25-1,NA,NA,TRBJ2-7,CASSDPYSSPAYEQYF,TGTGCCAGCAGTGACCCTTACTCCTCCCCGGCCTACGAGCAGTACTTC
TRBV11-1,NA,NA,TRBJ1-1,CASASRGTEAFF,TGTGCCAGCGCCTCTAGGGGCACTGAAGCTTTCTTT
TRBV4-3,NA,many,TRBJ1-2,CASSQTRGEWSYGYTF,TGCGCCAGCAGCCAAACTCGGGGGGAATGGAGCTATGGCTACACCTTC
TRBV27,TRBD1,NA,TRBJ2-1,CASSPIPGQGGEQFF,TGTGCCAGCAGTCCAATCCCGGGACAGGGTGGTGAGCAGTTCTTC
TRBV12-3/TRBV12-4,NA,few,TRBJ2-7,CASSFSAHEQYF,TGTGCCAGCAGTTTTAGCGCCCACGAGCAGTACTTC
TRBV27,TRBD1,NA,TRBJ1-2,CASRITPQGASGYTF,TGTGCCAGCAGAATTACCCCACAGGGGGCTAGCGGCTACACCTTC
TRBV15,NA,few,TRBJ2-3,CATSRDSRLPDTQYF,TGTGCCACCAGCAGAGATAGTCGCTTGCCAGATACGCAGTATTTT
TRBV6-5,TRBD1,NA,TRBJ1-1,CASSSQRSPGQSMNTEAFF,TGTGCCAGCAGCTCTCAACGGTCCCCGGGACAGTCCATGAACACTGAAGCTTTCTTT
TRBV4-3,TRBD2,NA,TRBJ2-1,CASSQDTSGVSSYNEQFF,TGCGCCAGCAGCCAAGATACTAGCGGGGTGAGCTCCTACAATGAGCAGTTCTTC
TRBV20-1,NA,NA,TRBJ2-1,CSARGYLSYARNNEQFF,TGCAGTGCTAGGGGGTATCTGTCCTACGCCCGAAACAATGAGCAGTTCTTC
TRBV6-5,NA,few,TRBJ2-5,CASSPSAGEETQYF,TGTGCCAGCAGTCCGAGTGCTGGGGAAGAGACCCAGTACTTC
TRBV4-3,TRBD1,few,TRBJ1-1,CASSPPSGDRNTEAFF,TGCGCCAGCAGCCCCCCAAGCGGGGACAGGAACACTGAAGCTTTCTTT
TRBV6-1,NA,NA,TRBJ1-4,CASSEGPGGNEKLFF,TGTGCCAGCAGTGAAGGACCTGGGGGAAATGAAAAACTGTTTTTT
TRBV19,NA,NA,TRBJ2-1,CASREHHEQFF,TGTGCCAGTAGAGAACATCATGAGCAGTTCTTC
TRBV20-1,TRBD2,NA,TRBJ2-3,CSARVLAGQDTQYF,TGCAGTGCTAGAGTGCTAGCGGGGCAAGATACGCAGTATTTT
TRBV28,NA,few,TRBJ1-1,CASSYQGRNTEAFF,TGTGCCAGCAGTTATCAGGGTCGGAACACTGAAGCTTTCTTT